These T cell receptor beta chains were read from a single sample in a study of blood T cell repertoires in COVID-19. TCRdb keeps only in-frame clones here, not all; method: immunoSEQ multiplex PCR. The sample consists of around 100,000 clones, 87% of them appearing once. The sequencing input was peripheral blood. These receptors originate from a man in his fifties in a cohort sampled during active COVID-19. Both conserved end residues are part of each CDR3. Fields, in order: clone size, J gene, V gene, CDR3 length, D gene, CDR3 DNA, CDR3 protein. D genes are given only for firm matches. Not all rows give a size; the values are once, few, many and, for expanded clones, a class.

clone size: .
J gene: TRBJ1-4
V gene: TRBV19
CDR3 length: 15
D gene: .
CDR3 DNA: TGTGCCAGTAGTAAGCCACGGGCAACTAATGAAAAACTGTTTTTT
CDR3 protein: CASSKPRATNEKLFF

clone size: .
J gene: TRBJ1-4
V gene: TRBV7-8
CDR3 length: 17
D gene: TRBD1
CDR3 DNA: TGTGCCAGCAGCCCCCGGACAGGGTCATACACTAATGAAAAACTGTTTTTT
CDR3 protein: CASSPRTGSYTNEKLFF

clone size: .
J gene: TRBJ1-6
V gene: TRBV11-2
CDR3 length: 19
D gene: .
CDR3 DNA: TGTGCCAGCAGCCCCTACCTCCCAGGGTGGAGCTCCTATAATTCACCCCTCCACTTT
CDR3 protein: CASSPYLPGWSSYNSPLHF

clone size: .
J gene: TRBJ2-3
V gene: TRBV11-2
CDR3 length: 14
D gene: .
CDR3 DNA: TGTGCCAGCGGGTGGCGGGGTAACACAGATACGCAGTATTTT
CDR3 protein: CASGWRGNTDTQYF

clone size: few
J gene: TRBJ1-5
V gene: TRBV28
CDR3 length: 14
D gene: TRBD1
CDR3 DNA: TGTGCCAGCAGTACAGGGGGTGAAGGACAGCCCCAGCATTTT
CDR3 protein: CASSTGGEGQPQHF

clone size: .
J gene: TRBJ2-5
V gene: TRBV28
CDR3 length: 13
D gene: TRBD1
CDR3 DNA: TGTGCCAGCAGTTTGACAGGGGCAGAGACCCAGTACTTC
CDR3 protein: CASSLTGAETQYF

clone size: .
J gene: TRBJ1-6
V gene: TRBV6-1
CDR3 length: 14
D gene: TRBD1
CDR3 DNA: TGTGCCAGCAGTGACCGGGACAGCGAATCACCCCTCCACTTT
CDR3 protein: CASSDRDSESPLHF

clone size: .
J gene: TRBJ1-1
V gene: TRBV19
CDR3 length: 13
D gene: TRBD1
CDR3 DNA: TGTGCCAGTAGCCAAGACAGGGACACTGAAGCTTTCTTT
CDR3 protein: CASSQDRDTEAFF

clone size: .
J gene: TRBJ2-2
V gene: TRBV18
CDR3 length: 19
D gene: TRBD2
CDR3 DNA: TGTGCCAGCTCACCCCCGAGGACTAGCGGGGGACCGAACACCGGGGAGCTGTTTTTT
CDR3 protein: CASSPPRTSGGPNTGELFF

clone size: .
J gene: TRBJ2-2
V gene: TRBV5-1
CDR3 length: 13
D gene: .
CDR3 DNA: TGCGCCAGCAGCTTGGCCCTCACCGGGGAGCTGTTTTTT
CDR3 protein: CASSLALTGELFF

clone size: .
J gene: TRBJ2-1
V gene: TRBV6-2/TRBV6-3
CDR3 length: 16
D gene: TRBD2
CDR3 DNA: TGTGCCAGCAGTTACCTTTTAGCGGGGGGGCAGGTTGAGCAGTTCTTC
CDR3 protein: CASSYLLAGGQVEQFF

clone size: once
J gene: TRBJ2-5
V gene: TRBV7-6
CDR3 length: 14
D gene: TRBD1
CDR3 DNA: TGTGCCAGCAGCTTAGGGACAGGGGACGAGACCCAGTACTTC
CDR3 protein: CASSLGTGDETQYF

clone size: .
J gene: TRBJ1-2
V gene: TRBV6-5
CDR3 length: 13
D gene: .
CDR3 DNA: TGTGCCTCTAGGAGGGACCTTAACTATGGCTACACCTTC
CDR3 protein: CASRRDLNYGYTF

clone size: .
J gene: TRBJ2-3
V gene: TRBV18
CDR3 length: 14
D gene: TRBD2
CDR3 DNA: TGTGCCAGCTCAGATCGGGGGGACACAGATACGCAGTATTTT
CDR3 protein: CASSDRGDTDTQYF

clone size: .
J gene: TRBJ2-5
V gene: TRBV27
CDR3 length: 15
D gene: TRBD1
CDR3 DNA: TGTGCCAGCAGTTTATACAGGGGAATAGGGGAGACCCAGTACTTC
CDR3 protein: CASSLYRGIGETQYF

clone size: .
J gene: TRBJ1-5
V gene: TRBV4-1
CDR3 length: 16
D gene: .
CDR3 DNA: TGCGCCAGCAGCCAAGATCGAGGCACAGGGCGGCAGCCCCAGCATTTT
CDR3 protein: CASSQDRGTGRQPQHF

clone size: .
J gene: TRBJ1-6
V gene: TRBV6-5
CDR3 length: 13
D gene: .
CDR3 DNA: TGTGCCAGCGGGGCTCGGCAAAATTCACCCCTCCACTTT
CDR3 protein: CASGARQNSPLHF

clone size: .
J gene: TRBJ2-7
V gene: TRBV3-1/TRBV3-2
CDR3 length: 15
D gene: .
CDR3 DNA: TGTGCCAGCAGCCAAGAGTGGGCACCAAACTACGAGCAGTACTTC
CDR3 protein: CASSQEWAPNYEQYF

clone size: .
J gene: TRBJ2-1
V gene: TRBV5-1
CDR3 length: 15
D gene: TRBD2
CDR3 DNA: TGCGCCACCCAGGGTCTAGCGGGGGGGCCAGGTGAGCAGTTCTTC
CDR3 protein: CATQGLAGGPGEQFF